Listed below are T cell receptor beta chains from one sample, sequenced in a study of control samples from healthy donors and cancer patients. Profiled with immunoSEQ multiplex PCR; TCRdb holds only in-frame clones, not every one. The sample lists about 250,000 clones; roughly 80% were seen once. The specimen sequenced was PBMCs. These receptors originate from an older woman with lung cancer. Each CDR3 is given with its conserved first and last residue. The order of the fields is J gene, D gene, V gene, clone size, CDR3 DNA, CDR3 protein. A D gene is named only where the DNA matches it firmly. Only some rows state a clone size, as once, few, many or a class for expanded clones.

j_gene: TRBJ1-4
d_gene: TRBD1
v_gene: TRBV6-6
abundance: -
CDR3nt: TGTGCCAGCAAGTGGACAGGAACTAATGAAAAACTGTTTTTT
CDR3aa: CASKWTGTNEKLFF

j_gene: TRBJ2-1
d_gene: -
v_gene: TRBV12-3/TRBV12-4
abundance: -
CDR3nt: TGTGCCAGCAGGGAGGGGAGTCACAATGAGCAGTTCTTC
CDR3aa: CASREGSHNEQFF

j_gene: TRBJ2-7
d_gene: TRBD2
v_gene: TRBV7-8
abundance: few
CDR3nt: TGTGCCAGCAGCTTAGGGGCGGGGGGGACCTACGAGCAGTACTTC
CDR3aa: CASSLGAGGTYEQYF

j_gene: TRBJ1-2
d_gene: -
v_gene: TRBV3-1/TRBV3-2
abundance: -
CDR3nt: TGTGCCAGCAGCGGAACAGGGACTGGCTACACCTTC
CDR3aa: CASSGTGTGYTF

j_gene: TRBJ1-5
d_gene: -
v_gene: TRBV9
abundance: -
CDR3nt: TGTGCCAGCAGCGTAACAGGAAAAGCCAATCAGCCCCAGCATTTT
CDR3aa: CASSVTGKANQPQHF

j_gene: TRBJ2-1
d_gene: TRBD2
v_gene: TRBV6-5
abundance: many
CDR3nt: TGTGCCAGCAGTACCGGGGGGGCCGGGGCCAATGAGCAGTTCTTC
CDR3aa: CASSTGGAGANEQFF

j_gene: TRBJ2-3
d_gene: -
v_gene: TRBV10-1
abundance: few
CDR3nt: TGCGCCAGCAGTGAGTCCCGGACCCCCACAGATACGCAGTATTTT
CDR3aa: CASSESRTPTDTQYF

j_gene: TRBJ1-2
d_gene: -
v_gene: TRBV14
abundance: -
CDR3nt: TGTGCCAGCAGTCCAAACGAGGGGAATGGCTACACCTTC
CDR3aa: CASSPNEGNGYTF

j_gene: TRBJ2-1
d_gene: TRBD1
v_gene: TRBV11-2
abundance: once
CDR3nt: TGTGCCAGCAGCACTCAACCGGGACAGGGAATGGGTGAGCAGTTCTTC
CDR3aa: CASSTQPGQGMGEQFF

j_gene: TRBJ1-5
d_gene: -
v_gene: TRBV30
abundance: -
CDR3nt: TGTGCCTGGAGCACGGCGGGGATGCGTCAGCCCCAGCATTTT
CDR3aa: CAWSTAGMRQPQHF

j_gene: TRBJ1-3
d_gene: -
v_gene: TRBV18
abundance: -
CDR3nt: TGTGCCAGCTCACCGGGCCCTGAGAACACCATATATTTT
CDR3aa: CASSPGPENTIYF

j_gene: TRBJ1-2
d_gene: -
v_gene: TRBV18
abundance: -
CDR3nt: TGTGCCAGCTCACCACAGGGAATTCATGGCTACACCTTC
CDR3aa: CASSPQGIHGYTF

j_gene: TRBJ2-4
d_gene: TRBD2
v_gene: TRBV28
abundance: -
CDR3nt: TGTGCCAGCAGTTTAGGTGGTAGCGGGATGTTGAACATTCAGTACTTC
CDR3aa: CASSLGGSGMLNIQYF

j_gene: TRBJ1-5
d_gene: -
v_gene: TRBV19
abundance: -
CDR3nt: TGTGCCAGTAGTATTCAGATGAACGCGGGGCCCCAGCATTTT
CDR3aa: CASSIQMNAGPQHF

j_gene: TRBJ2-1
d_gene: TRBD2
v_gene: TRBV15
abundance: -
CDR3nt: TGTGCCACCAGCAGAGAGTTGGCTAGCGGACTCAATGAGCAGTTCTTC
CDR3aa: CATSRELASGLNEQFF

j_gene: TRBJ1-3
d_gene: -
v_gene: TRBV27
abundance: many
CDR3nt: TGTGCCAGCCGACGGGGCTCTGGAAACACCATATATTTT
CDR3aa: CASRRGSGNTIYF

j_gene: TRBJ1-5
d_gene: -
v_gene: TRBV30
abundance: once
CDR3nt: TGTGCCTGGAGTGTTTATCCACAGGTCGAGAATCAGCCCCAGCATTTT
CDR3aa: CAWSVYPQVENQPQHF

j_gene: TRBJ2-2
d_gene: -
v_gene: TRBV6-6
abundance: few
CDR3nt: TGTGCCAGCAGCGCGAACACCGGGGAGCTGTTTTTT
CDR3aa: CASSANTGELFF

j_gene: TRBJ1-4
d_gene: -
v_gene: TRBV13
abundance: -
CDR3nt: TGTGCCAGCAGCCTGGAGAGGGGAGCAACTAATGAAAAACTGTTTTTT
CDR3aa: CASSLERGATNEKLFF

j_gene: TRBJ2-7
d_gene: TRBD2
v_gene: TRBV27
abundance: -
CDR3nt: TGTGCCAGCAGTTTCGGACTAGCAGTTGTCTTCGGCGAGCAGTACTTC
CDR3aa: CASSFGLAVVFGEQYF

j_gene: TRBJ2-7
d_gene: TRBD2
v_gene: TRBV2
abundance: few
CDR3nt: TGTGCCAGTCATCCCCGAACTAGCGGCTACGAGCAGTACTTC
CDR3aa: CASHPRTSGYEQYF

j_gene: TRBJ1-4
d_gene: -
v_gene: TRBV6-2/TRBV6-3
abundance: -
CDR3nt: TGTGCCAGCAGTTTCTCGATGCGTGAAAAACTGTTTTTT
CDR3aa: CASSFSMREKLFF

j_gene: TRBJ1-5
d_gene: -
v_gene: TRBV19
abundance: few
CDR3nt: TGTGCCAGTAGTACCACGGACAGCCAGAATCAGCCCCAGCATTTT
CDR3aa: CASSTTDSQNQPQHF

j_gene: TRBJ1-6
d_gene: -
v_gene: TRBV5-1
abundance: -
CDR3nt: TGCGCCAGCAGCTTAGGGCAGGGAAACTCACCCCTCCACTTT
CDR3aa: CASSLGQGNSPLHF

j_gene: TRBJ2-3
d_gene: -
v_gene: TRBV29-1
abundance: -
CDR3nt: TGCAGCGTTGGTGTGGGACACGGTGCTACAGATACGCAGTATTTT
CDR3aa: CSVGVGHGATDTQYF

j_gene: TRBJ1-2
d_gene: TRBD1
v_gene: TRBV6-5
abundance: -
CDR3nt: TGTGCCAGCAGGGGGACAGGGGTTTTAGATGGCTACACCTTC
CDR3aa: CASRGTGVLDGYTF

j_gene: TRBJ1-1
d_gene: TRBD1
v_gene: TRBV28
abundance: -
CDR3nt: TGTGCCAGCAGTTTATCCGGACAGGGGGGGACTGAAGCTTTCTTT
CDR3aa: CASSLSGQGGTEAFF

j_gene: TRBJ2-1
d_gene: -
v_gene: TRBV28
abundance: -
CDR3nt: TGTGCCAGCAGTCCTACGAGCTCCTACAATGAGCAGTTCTTC
CDR3aa: CASSPTSSYNEQFF

j_gene: TRBJ2-1
d_gene: TRBD2
v_gene: TRBV25-1
abundance: -
CDR3nt: TGTGCCAGCAGTCGGGCTAGCGGGAGGTCCTACAATGAGCAGTTCTTC
CDR3aa: CASSRASGRSYNEQFF

j_gene: TRBJ2-6
d_gene: TRBD1
v_gene: TRBV2
abundance: -
CDR3nt: TGTGCCAGCAGTCGACCGGGACAGGGGGCGTCCGGGGCCAACGTCCTGACTTTC
CDR3aa: CASSRPGQGASGANVLTF

j_gene: TRBJ1-2
d_gene: -
v_gene: TRBV5-6
abundance: -
CDR3nt: TGTGCCAGCAGCGGAACTACACCCGGGATACCTGGCGGCTACACCTTC
CDR3aa: CASSGTTPGIPGGYTF

j_gene: TRBJ2-3
d_gene: TRBD1
v_gene: TRBV6-5
abundance: -
CDR3nt: TGTGCCAGCATGAGGACAGGGAGGTCAGATACGCAGTATTTT
CDR3aa: CASMRTGRSDTQYF

j_gene: TRBJ1-1
d_gene: -
v_gene: TRBV28
abundance: -
CDR3nt: TGTGCCAGCAGTTCGATGATTTTGGTAACTGAAGCTTTCTTT
CDR3aa: CASSSMILVTEAFF

j_gene: TRBJ1-1
d_gene: TRBD1
v_gene: TRBV7-3
abundance: -
CDR3nt: TGTGCCAGCAGCTTACAAGGGGGCGGGACTGAAGCTTTCTTT
CDR3aa: CASSLQGGGTEAFF

j_gene: TRBJ2-1
d_gene: -
v_gene: TRBV7-3
abundance: -
CDR3nt: TGTGCCAGCAGCTTATCAGGCGGTACCTCCTACAATGAGCAGTTCTTC
CDR3aa: CASSLSGGTSYNEQFF

j_gene: TRBJ1-5
d_gene: -
v_gene: TRBV6-5
abundance: few
CDR3nt: TGTGCCAGCAGTAGACAGGATTATAGCAATCAGCCCCAGCATTTT
CDR3aa: CASSRQDYSNQPQHF

j_gene: TRBJ2-4
d_gene: -
v_gene: TRBV7-9
abundance: -
CDR3nt: TGTGCCAGCAGCTTAGGGGGCGGCCCGGGGATTGGCATTCAGTACTTC
CDR3aa: CASSLGGGPGIGIQYF

j_gene: TRBJ2-2
d_gene: -
v_gene: TRBV28
abundance: -
CDR3nt: TGTGCCAGCACGTTCCCGAACACCGGGGAGCTGTTTTTT
CDR3aa: CASTFPNTGELFF

j_gene: TRBJ2-7
d_gene: -
v_gene: TRBV12-3/TRBV12-4
abundance: -
CDR3nt: TGTGCCAGCAGAAGACAGGTATCCTACGAGCAGTACTTC
CDR3aa: CASRRQVSYEQYF

j_gene: TRBJ2-5
d_gene: -
v_gene: TRBV5-1
abundance: -
CDR3nt: TGCGCCAGCAGCTTGGAGGGGGGAGTGGAGACCCAGTACTTC
CDR3aa: CASSLEGGVETQYF

j_gene: TRBJ2-7
d_gene: -
v_gene: TRBV5-6
abundance: -
CDR3nt: TGTGCCAGCAGCTTTGGCCGTCACGAGCAGTACTTC
CDR3aa: CASSFGRHEQYF

j_gene: TRBJ2-1
d_gene: -
v_gene: TRBV4-1
abundance: -
CDR3nt: TGCGCCAGCAGCCCAACTTTAGCGGCTCCCTACAATGAGCAGTTCTTC
CDR3aa: CASSPTLAAPYNEQFF

j_gene: TRBJ2-5
d_gene: -
v_gene: TRBV6-5
abundance: once
CDR3nt: TGTGCCAGCAGTTACTCAGGCGAGACCCAGTACTTC
CDR3aa: CASSYSGETQYF

j_gene: TRBJ1-4
d_gene: -
v_gene: TRBV28
abundance: -
CDR3nt: TGTGCCAGCAGTTGGACAGCCAGAAATGAAAAACTGTTTTTT
CDR3aa: CASSWTARNEKLFF

j_gene: TRBJ1-1
d_gene: -
v_gene: TRBV12-3/TRBV12-4
abundance: few
CDR3nt: TGTGCCAGCATTGACGGTATGAACACTGAAGCTTTCTTT
CDR3aa: CASIDGMNTEAFF

j_gene: TRBJ2-1
d_gene: TRBD2
v_gene: TRBV10-1
abundance: -
CDR3nt: TGCGCCAGCAGTGAGACGAGATTGGCTAGCGGGCACAATGAGCAGTTCTTC
CDR3aa: CASSETRLASGHNEQFF

j_gene: TRBJ1-5
d_gene: TRBD1
v_gene: TRBV6-5
abundance: -
CDR3nt: TGTGCCAGCAGCGTTACAGGGGGCAATCAGCCCCAGCATTTT
CDR3aa: CASSVTGGNQPQHF

j_gene: TRBJ2-1
d_gene: -
v_gene: TRBV5-6
abundance: -
CDR3nt: TGTGCCAGTATGGCACCAACCCTGTCCTACAATGAGCAGTTCTTC
CDR3aa: CASMAPTLSYNEQFF

j_gene: TRBJ2-1
d_gene: -
v_gene: TRBV5-1
abundance: -
CDR3nt: TGCGCCAGCAGCTTGGGGCGCGACCGTGGTGAGCAGTTCTTC
CDR3aa: CASSLGRDRGEQFF

j_gene: TRBJ1-2
d_gene: -
v_gene: TRBV3-1/TRBV3-2
abundance: few
CDR3nt: TGTGCCAGCAGCGATCTGGACGGGACAAACTATGGCTACACCTTC
CDR3aa: CASSDLDGTNYGYTF

j_gene: TRBJ2-2
d_gene: TRBD2
v_gene: TRBV27
abundance: -
CDR3nt: TGTGCCAGCAGTTTATGGCTAGCGGGTGGCGGGGAGCTGTTTTTT
CDR3aa: CASSLWLAGGGELFF

j_gene: TRBJ2-2
d_gene: TRBD2
v_gene: TRBV30
abundance: -
CDR3nt: TGTGCCTGGAGTGTTTGGGGGGGGAGCTTAGGGGCCGGGGAGCTGTTTTTT
CDR3aa: CAWSVWGGSLGAGELFF

j_gene: TRBJ1-5
d_gene: -
v_gene: TRBV7-9
abundance: -
CDR3nt: TGTGCCAGCAGCCCGCCAGGGGTTAGCAATCAGCCCCAGCATTTT
CDR3aa: CASSPPGVSNQPQHF

j_gene: TRBJ2-7
d_gene: -
v_gene: TRBV7-3
abundance: few
CDR3nt: TGTGCCAGCAGCTCAGGGACCGACTACGAGCAGTACTTC
CDR3aa: CASSSGTDYEQYF